A selection of T cell receptor beta chains follows, all from one sample in a study of blood T cell repertoires in COVID-19. Repertoires were generated with immunoSEQ multiplex PCR, while TCRdb's copy carries only in-frame clones and drops some. Of nearly 90,000 clones listed, approximately 89% were seen once; the top ten hold roughly 0.51%. The sample taken for sequencing was peripheral blood. The receptors come from a man aged 60 to 69 with acute or convalescent COVID-19. The CDR3 runs from the conserved cysteine through the conserved F or W. Each record gives: V gene, clone size, CDR3 length, J gene, D gene, CDR3 DNA, CDR3 protein. A D gene is named only where the DNA matches it firmly. Where a row states a size, it is once, few, many or the class of an expanded clone; other rows omit it.

V gene: TRBV5-4; clone size: few; CDR3 length: 16; J gene: TRBJ2-2; D gene: TRBD2; CDR3 DNA: TGTGCCAGCAGCTTGGCGGTAGCGGGGTTTAGCGGGGAGCTGTTTTTT; CDR3 protein: CASSLAVAGFSGELFF
V gene: TRBV7-8; clone size: -; CDR3 length: 16; J gene: TRBJ2-5; D gene: -; CDR3 DNA: TGTGCCAGCAGCTTAGCGACGGGAAACAACCAAGAGACCCAGTACTTC; CDR3 protein: CASSLATGNNQETQYF
V gene: TRBV19; clone size: -; CDR3 length: 16; J gene: TRBJ2-1; D gene: TRBD2; CDR3 DNA: TGTGCCAGTAGGCGTGTCTTGGCGGGGGCCTACAATGAGCAGTTCTTC; CDR3 protein: CASRRVLAGAYNEQFF
V gene: TRBV5-8; clone size: -; CDR3 length: 16; J gene: TRBJ2-5; D gene: TRBD1; CDR3 DNA: TGTGCCAGCAGCCTTTGGACAGGGGGCTCGTTGGAGACCCAGTACTTC; CDR3 protein: CASSLWTGGSLETQYF
V gene: TRBV24-1; clone size: -; CDR3 length: 14; J gene: TRBJ2-1; D gene: -; CDR3 DNA: TGTGCCACCGAGGGCCGGACGGAGAGCAATGAGCAGTTCTTC; CDR3 protein: CATEGRTESNEQFF
V gene: TRBV27; clone size: -; CDR3 length: 12; J gene: TRBJ1-4; D gene: -; CDR3 DNA: TGTGCCAGCGGGAGGGGCGGAGAAAAACTGTTTTTT; CDR3 protein: CASGRGGEKLFF
V gene: TRBV11-2; clone size: -; CDR3 length: 17; J gene: TRBJ2-3; D gene: TRBD2; CDR3 DNA: TGTGCCAGCAGCCTACAGCCCGGGACTAGTAGACCAGATACGCAGTATTTT; CDR3 protein: CASSLQPGTSRPDTQYF
V gene: TRBV19; clone size: -; CDR3 length: 15; J gene: TRBJ2-7; D gene: TRBD1; CDR3 DNA: TGTGCCAGTAGCGTGATGGGACAGGGGCCCTACGAGCAGTACTTC; CDR3 protein: CASSVMGQGPYEQYF
V gene: TRBV25-1; clone size: -; CDR3 length: 15; J gene: TRBJ2-2; D gene: TRBD1; CDR3 DNA: TGTGCCAGCAGGGCGGGACAGGGGATTCACGGGGAGCTGTTTTTT; CDR3 protein: CASRAGQGIHGELFF
V gene: TRBV19; clone size: -; CDR3 length: 16; J gene: TRBJ2-1; D gene: TRBD2; CDR3 DNA: TGTGCCAGTAGTATAGGTGGGACTAGCGGAATCAATGAGCAGTTCTTC; CDR3 protein: CASSIGGTSGINEQFF
V gene: TRBV5-1; clone size: few; CDR3 length: 16; J gene: TRBJ1-6; D gene: -; CDR3 DNA: TGCGCCAGCAGCCCTATATCACCTAGGGGGAATTCACCCCTCCACTTT; CDR3 protein: CASSPISPRGNSPLHF
V gene: TRBV6-1; clone size: -; CDR3 length: 16; J gene: TRBJ2-5; D gene: TRBD2; CDR3 DNA: TGTGCCAGCAGTGAAGCGTCACTAGCGGGAGATGGGACCCAGTACTTC; CDR3 protein: CASSEASLAGDGTQYF
V gene: TRBV6-6; clone size: -; CDR3 length: 13; J gene: TRBJ1-2; D gene: -; CDR3 DNA: TGTGCCAGCAAGGACATCACTAACTATGGCTACACCTTC; CDR3 protein: CASKDITNYGYTF
V gene: TRBV24-1; clone size: once; CDR3 length: 16; J gene: TRBJ2-3; D gene: TRBD2; CDR3 DNA: TGTGCCACCAGTGATTTTACAGCGGGAGCGCCAGATACGCAGTATTTT; CDR3 protein: CATSDFTAGAPDTQYF
V gene: TRBV12-5; clone size: few; CDR3 length: 15; J gene: TRBJ1-1; D gene: -; CDR3 DNA: TGTGCTAGTGGTTTCGGAACAGGGCCGGGGACTGAAGCTTTCTTT; CDR3 protein: CASGFGTGPGTEAFF
V gene: TRBV29-1; clone size: -; CDR3 length: 14; J gene: TRBJ1-5; D gene: -; CDR3 DNA: TGCAGCGTAACGCCGGGACAAGGAAATCAGCCCCAGCATTTT; CDR3 protein: CSVTPGQGNQPQHF
V gene: TRBV7-2; clone size: few; CDR3 length: 13; J gene: TRBJ1-2; D gene: -; CDR3 DNA: TGTGCCAGCAGCTACGAGACAGTTTCTGGCTACACCTTC; CDR3 protein: CASSYETVSGYTF
V gene: TRBV7-8; clone size: -; CDR3 length: 17; J gene: TRBJ2-7; D gene: TRBD2; CDR3 DNA: TGTGCCAGCAGCCTTGGTTCTGGTGGGCTAGCGGTGTACGAGCAGTACTTC; CDR3 protein: CASSLGSGGLAVYEQYF
V gene: TRBV5-1; clone size: -; CDR3 length: 13; J gene: TRBJ2-7; D gene: TRBD2; CDR3 DNA: TGCGCCAGCAGCCCAGCGGGGTCGGGCGAGCAGTACTTC; CDR3 protein: CASSPAGSGEQYF
V gene: TRBV7-8; clone size: -; CDR3 length: 19; J gene: TRBJ2-3; D gene: TRBD1; CDR3 DNA: TGTGCCAGCAGCTTATATCTCCAAACGACAGGGGATATCCCAGATACGCAGTATTTT; CDR3 protein: CASSLYLQTTGDIPDTQYF
V gene: TRBV5-1; clone size: -; CDR3 length: 15; J gene: TRBJ1-1; D gene: -; CDR3 DNA: TGCGCCAGCAGCACCCGAACCGGAGGAAACACTGAAGCTTTCTTT; CDR3 protein: CASSTRTGGNTEAFF
V gene: TRBV18; clone size: -; CDR3 length: 15; J gene: TRBJ2-2; D gene: TRBD1; CDR3 DNA: TGTGCCAGCTCACCAAGGTCAGGGGGCACCGGGGAGCTGTTTTTT; CDR3 protein: CASSPRSGGTGELFF
V gene: TRBV24-1; clone size: -; CDR3 length: 16; J gene: TRBJ1-6; D gene: -; CDR3 DNA: TGTGCCACCAGTGACGGGACTATCGGTGGAAATTCACCCCTCCACTTT; CDR3 protein: CATSDGTIGGNSPLHF
V gene: TRBV6-5; clone size: -; CDR3 length: 15; J gene: TRBJ2-7; D gene: TRBD2; CDR3 DNA: TGTGCCAGCAGTTATCGGACTAGCGGGACCTACGAGCAGTACTTC; CDR3 protein: CASSYRTSGTYEQYF
V gene: TRBV7-8; clone size: -; CDR3 length: 15; J gene: TRBJ1-1; D gene: TRBD1; CDR3 DNA: TGTGCCAGCAGCTTTAGGGGGCGAGGGAACACTGAAGCTTTCTTT; CDR3 protein: CASSFRGRGNTEAFF
V gene: TRBV6-4; clone size: -; CDR3 length: 14; J gene: TRBJ2-2; D gene: -; CDR3 DNA: TGTGCCAGCAGCCTTAGGGGAAGTATTGGGGAGCTGTTTTTT; CDR3 protein: CASSLRGSIGELFF
V gene: TRBV27; clone size: -; CDR3 length: 15; J gene: TRBJ1-2; D gene: TRBD1; CDR3 DNA: TGTGCCAGCAGGGCCCGGGGACAGTTTAACTATGGCTACACCTTC; CDR3 protein: CASRARGQFNYGYTF
V gene: TRBV19; clone size: -; CDR3 length: 16; J gene: TRBJ2-4; D gene: TRBD1; CDR3 DNA: TGTGCCGGTAGTCCCTGGACAGGGCAAAGGGAAAACATTCAGTACTTC; CDR3 protein: CAGSPWTGQRENIQYF
V gene: TRBV9; clone size: -; CDR3 length: 16; J gene: TRBJ2-5; D gene: TRBD2; CDR3 DNA: TGTGCCAGCAGCCTTAGCGGGGGGGCGTACCAAGAGACCCAGTACTTC; CDR3 protein: CASSLSGGAYQETQYF
V gene: TRBV6-2/TRBV6-3; clone size: -; CDR3 length: 12; J gene: TRBJ1-2; D gene: -; CDR3 DNA: TGTGCCAGCAGTATGCAGGCTTCTAGCTACACCTTC; CDR3 protein: CASSMQASSYTF
V gene: TRBV6-5; clone size: -; CDR3 length: 13; J gene: TRBJ2-1; D gene: TRBD1; CDR3 DNA: TGTGCCAGCAGAGTCGGCAGGGGGAATGAGCAGTTCTTC; CDR3 protein: CASRVGRGNEQFF
V gene: TRBV7-9; clone size: -; CDR3 length: 13; J gene: TRBJ1-4; D gene: TRBD1; CDR3 DNA: TGTGCCAGCAGCTTGGGACAGCATAAAAAACTGTTTTTT; CDR3 protein: CASSLGQHKKLFF
V gene: TRBV6-5; clone size: -; CDR3 length: 14; J gene: TRBJ2-1; D gene: TRBD2; CDR3 DNA: TGTGCCAGCAGTCTAGCGGGAAAAGAAAGCGAGCAGTTCTTC; CDR3 protein: CASSLAGKESEQFF
V gene: TRBV19; clone size: -; CDR3 length: 11; J gene: TRBJ2-1; D gene: -; CDR3 DNA: TGTGCCAGTAGTTCGGGCAATGAGCAGTTCTTC; CDR3 protein: CASSSGNEQFF
V gene: TRBV27; clone size: -; CDR3 length: 14; J gene: TRBJ2-7; D gene: -; CDR3 DNA: TGTGCCAGCAGTTTCAGGGGCCCTTCCTACGAGCAGTACTTC; CDR3 protein: CASSFRGPSYEQYF
V gene: TRBV5-1; clone size: -; CDR3 length: 15; J gene: TRBJ1-6; D gene: TRBD1; CDR3 DNA: TGCGCCAGCAGCAGAGGGGGCGTCTATAATTCACCCCTCCACTTT; CDR3 protein: CASSRGGVYNSPLHF
V gene: TRBV4-2; clone size: -; CDR3 length: 13; J gene: TRBJ2-2; D gene: TRBD1; CDR3 DNA: TGTGCCAGCAGCCAGACAGGGGCCGGGGAGCTGTTTTTT; CDR3 protein: CASSQTGAGELFF
V gene: TRBV9; clone size: few; CDR3 length: 15; J gene: TRBJ1-2; D gene: -; CDR3 DNA: TGTGCCAGCAGCGTAGATCAGGGGATTAACTATGGCTACACCTTC; CDR3 protein: CASSVDQGINYGYTF
V gene: TRBV2; clone size: few; CDR3 length: 13; J gene: TRBJ2-7; D gene: TRBD1; CDR3 DNA: TGTGCCAGCACTTACGGGACAGAATACGAGCAGTACTTC; CDR3 protein: CASTYGTEYEQYF
V gene: TRBV4-2; clone size: -; CDR3 length: 17; J gene: TRBJ1-2; D gene: -; CDR3 DNA: TGTGCCAGCAGCCAAGATCACTTGACAGGAGCTAACTATGGCTACACCTTC; CDR3 protein: CASSQDHLTGANYGYTF
V gene: TRBV5-4; clone size: -; CDR3 length: 14; J gene: TRBJ1-2; D gene: TRBD1; CDR3 DNA: TGTGCCAGCAGCCTCGGACAGGGCGGCTATGGCTACACCTTC; CDR3 protein: CASSLGQGGYGYTF
V gene: TRBV30; clone size: -; CDR3 length: 14; J gene: TRBJ1-5; D gene: -; CDR3 DNA: TGTGCCTGGGCCGGACAGACTAGCAATCAGCCCCAGCATTTT; CDR3 protein: CAWAGQTSNQPQHF
V gene: TRBV5-1; clone size: -; CDR3 length: 13; J gene: TRBJ1-1; D gene: -; CDR3 DNA: TGCGCCAGCAGCTTGGTCAGGGAAACTGAAGCTTTCTTT; CDR3 protein: CASSLVRETEAFF
V gene: TRBV7-3; clone size: -; CDR3 length: 13; J gene: TRBJ2-3; D gene: -; CDR3 DNA: TGTGCCAGCAGCCGAACTAGCACAGATACGCAGTATTTT; CDR3 protein: CASSRTSTDTQYF
V gene: TRBV29-1; clone size: -; CDR3 length: 15; J gene: TRBJ2-2; D gene: -; CDR3 DNA: TGCAGCGTTGAAGATCTGGCAGGAAACACCGGGGAGCTGTTTTTT; CDR3 protein: CSVEDLAGNTGELFF
V gene: TRBV14; clone size: -; CDR3 length: 14; J gene: TRBJ2-1; D gene: TRBD2; CDR3 DNA: TGTGCCAGCAGCCAAGTGGCCGCGGGAGGTGAGCAGTTCTTC; CDR3 protein: CASSQVAAGGEQFF
V gene: TRBV5-1; clone size: -; CDR3 length: 14; J gene: TRBJ2-2; D gene: -; CDR3 DNA: TGCGCCAGCAGCCTACTGGAGGGCTTCGGGGAGCTGTTTTTT; CDR3 protein: CASSLLEGFGELFF
V gene: TRBV9; clone size: -; CDR3 length: 15; J gene: TRBJ1-4; D gene: TRBD1; CDR3 DNA: TGTGCCAGCAGCGCCTCGGACAGGCGATCAGAAAAACTGTTTTTT; CDR3 protein: CASSASDRRSEKLFF
V gene: TRBV29-1; clone size: -; CDR3 length: 13; J gene: TRBJ2-7; D gene: TRBD1; CDR3 DNA: TGCAGCGTTGTCGACAGGGATAACTACGAGCAGTACTTC; CDR3 protein: CSVVDRDNYEQYF
V gene: TRBV5-5; clone size: -; CDR3 length: 17; J gene: TRBJ1-3; D gene: -; CDR3 DNA: TGTGCCAGCAGCAGTAATCCCGGTTTACAGTCTGGAAACACCATATATTTT; CDR3 protein: CASSSNPGLQSGNTIYF
V gene: TRBV4-1; clone size: -; CDR3 length: 16; J gene: TRBJ1-2; D gene: TRBD1; CDR3 DNA: TGCGCCAGCAGCCAAGGACAGGGGACAGCTAACTATGGCTACACCTTC; CDR3 protein: CASSQGQGTANYGYTF
V gene: TRBV5-1; clone size: -; CDR3 length: 15; J gene: TRBJ1-1; D gene: -; CDR3 DNA: TGCGCCAGCAGCATTATGACGGGTATGAACACTGAAGCTTTCTTT; CDR3 protein: CASSIMTGMNTEAFF
V gene: TRBV29-1; clone size: -; CDR3 length: 13; J gene: TRBJ2-5; D gene: TRBD2; CDR3 DNA: TGCAGCGTTCGCAGCGGGGTCCTAGAGACCCAGTACTTC; CDR3 protein: CSVRSGVLETQYF
V gene: TRBV11-1; clone size: once; CDR3 length: 16; J gene: TRBJ2-3; D gene: TRBD2; CDR3 DNA: TGTGCCAGCAGCTTAATGGTAGCGGGATTGACAGATACGCAGTATTTT; CDR3 protein: CASSLMVAGLTDTQYF
V gene: TRBV9; clone size: -; CDR3 length: 14; J gene: TRBJ1-1; D gene: -; CDR3 DNA: TGTGCCAGCAGCGTAGCTGTGGGGAGCACTGAAGCTTTCTTT; CDR3 protein: CASSVAVGSTEAFF